The sequence of this T cell receptor (beta chain) was determined in a study of T cell responses to AZD1222 COVID-19 vaccine. Assay used: immunoSEQ multiplex PCR; TCRdb lists only in-frame clones, some missing. This table has 95,000 to 100,000 clones, 70% to 90% appearing once. The study's findings and limits: Spike-specific TCR breadth and depth went up after people got two AZD1222 doses. Reportedly, nearly half of unique spike TCRs recognized epitopes outside B.1.351/B.1.1.7 mutations. The donor cohort was predominantly white British with a female majority, and clonal diversity may have been underestimated. Spike regions recognized by vaccine-associated CD4 TCRs spanned the protein, led by 160-218 and 743-854.

This clone was observed a single time. Its antigen is undetermined. The CDR3 totals 16 residues. From germline, CDR1 is SGDLS and CDR2 YYNGEE. Deletions cut 0 bases from V and 1 base from J, with 11 bases between. This receptor was obtained from an adult who received the AZD1222 COVID-19 vaccine. This chain joins TRBV9 and TRBJ2-1; maybe TRBD2 (5 bases). This material consisted of peripheral blood, taken 28 days after the second AZD1222 dose. The CDR3 sequence: CASSVEGRESYNEQFF. The CDR3 nucleotides read TGTGCCAGCAGCGTAGAAGGGAGAGAATCCTACAATGAGCAGTTCTTC.